The 8 T cell receptor beta chains below all came from one sample that was sequenced in a study of siplizumab effects on memory and regulatory T cells. Clones were sequenced by immunoSEQ multiplex PCR, and TCRdb holds only the in-frame ones, with some missing. The sample lists approximately 100,000 clones, roughly 94% seen once, with over 0.55% in the top ten. Specimen: Tregs sorted from blood. Receptor source: a human donor in good health.

The genes are TRBV5-6 and TRBJ2-2; D unclear. This CDR3 region has 12 residues. The germline V gene encodes CDR1 SGHDT and CDR2 YYEEEE. Trimming removed 4 bases at V and 7 bases at J, with 8 bases between. The CDR3 DNA follows: TGTGCCAGCAGCATCCAATTCGGGGAGCTGTTTTTT. Translation gives CASSIQFGELFF.

V and J are TRBV6-1 and TRBJ2-1; possible D gene TRBD2, 5 bases. This CDR3 is 13 amino acids long. Between the trimmed V and J ends, which lost 7 bases and 8 bases, there was a span of 15 bases. Germline assignment: CDR1 MNHNS and CDR2 SASEGT. The CDR3 loop is CASTRTGLDEQFF. In DNA, the CDR3 is TGTGCCAGCACCCGGACTGGGTTGGATGAGCAGTTCTTC.

J is TRBJ1-1 and V is TRBV18, with no clear D. CDR3 size: 16 residues. V lost 5 bases and J lost 1, with 17 bases in between. CDR1 and CDR2 (germline): KGHSH, LQKENI. The CDR3 DNA reads TGTGCCAGCTCATACCTGTCAGTGAGAGGGAACACTGAAGCTTTCTTT. The encoded protein is CASSYLSVRGNTEAFF.

The chain couples TRBV2 to TRBJ2-2; D tentatively fits TRBD1 or TRBD2 (5 bases each). The V end lost 5 bases, the J end lost 4 bases, and 14 bases lay between the germline ends. Per the germline V gene, CDR1 is SNHLY and CDR2 is FYNNEI. This CDR3 has 15 amino acids. The CDR3 DNA sequence: TGTGCCAGCAGTATCGAGGGGTTATCCACCGGGGAGCTGTTTTTT. Its translation: CASSIEGLSTGELFF. Filled out from reference TRBV2 and TRBJ2-2, the complete variable domain reads EPEVTQTPSHQVTQMGQEVILRCVPISNHLYFYWYRQILGQKVEFLVSFYNNEISEKSEIFDDQFSVERPDGSNFTLKIRSTKLEDSAMYFCASSIEGLSTGELFFGEGSRLTVL.

This chain uses TRBV19 with TRBJ2-1, with 7 bases aligning to TRBD2. The CDR3 extends over 14 amino acids. Germline loops: CDR1 LNHDA, CDR2 SQIVND (reference sequence). Trimming removed 6 bases from V and 5 bases from J; junction bases left unmatched: 7. CDR3 sequence reads: CASRREGWNNEQFF. The CDR3 DNA is TGTGCCAGTAGAAGGGAGGGCTGGAACAATGAGCAGTTCTTC.

CDR3: CASSPGLVVEQFF. The CDR3 DNA is TGCGCCAGCAGCCCAGGACTAGTTGTTGAGCAGTTCTTC. The chain couples TRBV5-1 to TRBJ2-1, with 7 bases identical to TRBD2. The CDR3 runs 13 residues. CDR1 is SGHRS and CDR2 is YFSETQ in the germline V gene. Germline trimming cut 4 bases from V and 9 bases from J; bases unmatched to any gene: 7.

V and J are TRBV29-1 and TRBJ2-1; 11 nucleotides line up with TRBD1. The CDR3 is 18 residues long. The J segment lost 3 bases and the V segment lost 6 bases, leaving 16 bases of the junction unmatched. The germline V gene encodes CDR1 SQVTM and CDR2 ANQGSEA. The CDR3 bases are TGCAGCGTCTGGGACAGGGGGGCTACCCATACCAACTACAATGAGCAGTTCTTC. It specifies CSVWDRGATHTNYNEQFF.

The chain employs TRBV7-9 and TRBJ2-3; a weak D match, TRBD2 (5 bases). The length of the CDR3 is 15 residues. The germline CDR1 and CDR2 sequences are SEHNR and FQNEAQ (reference sequence). Trimming removed 1 base at V and 9 bases at J, with 17 bases between. The CDR3 bases are TGTGCCAGCAGCTTAGGAACGGGTCGAGGGTTAACGCAGTATTTT. It codes for CASSLGTGRGLTQYF. Filled out from reference TRBV7-9 and TRBJ2-3, the complete variable domain reads DTGVSQNPRHKITKRGQNVTFRCDPISEHNRLYWYRQTLGQGPEFLTYFQNEAQLEKSRLLSDRFSAERPKGSFSTLEIQRTEQGDSAMYLCASSLGTGRGLTQYFGPGTRLTVL.